Described below is a single TCR beta chain sequence and its context. Its antigen remains unidentified. The data were obtained in a study of shared clonotypes between healthy human individuals. Study-wide points: Naive subsets usually exceeded memory subsets in estimated richness.

For each subset, genomic DNA was distributed in equal portions over several immunoSEQ plates. Using immunoSEQ multiplex PCR, the repertoire was profiled, and TCRdb retains in-frame clones only, with some absent. The sample consists of approximately 600,000 clones, around 96% of them appearing once. Terminally differentiated effector memory CD45RA+ cells were excluded from the naive CD8 cells, which were CD45RO-negative and positively selected for CCR7. CDR3 length: 16 amino acids. The germline V gene has CDR1 MNHEY and CDR2 SMNVEV (reference sequence). The junction had 9 bases not matched to a gene; V was cut back by 3 bases and J by 6 bases.

This chain joins TRBV27 and TRBJ2-7; TRBD1 matches 12 bases. The sequence came from a woman aged 30 to 39 in good health. Sequences were obtained from naive CD8+ T cells sorted from blood. The CDR3 DNA follows: TGTGCCAGCAGTTTCGGGCCGGGACAGGGGGCCACCGAGCAGTACTTC. Translating it yields CASSFGPGQGATEQYF.